This T cell receptor beta chain was documented in a study of control samples from healthy donors and cancer patients. Libraries were prepared by immunoSEQ multiplex PCR; TCRdb keeps only in-frame clonotypes and omits some of them. The table has some 45,000 clones, less than 90% seen once. The germline CDR1 and CDR2 sequences are MNHEY and SMNVEV (reference sequence). After removal of 6 bases from V and 1 base from J, the junction contained 4 bases not matched to a gene. The CDR3 contains 15 residues. This clone was counted between two and nine times. The TCR was taken from a man aged 60-69 years in good health. What was sequenced was blood. J is TRBJ2-2 and V is TRBV27; 8 bases are a match to TRBD1. The CDR3 loop is CASRPGQGNTGELFF. The DNA for the CDR3 is TGTGCCAGCAGACCAGGACAGGGGAACACCGGGGAGCTGTTTTTT.